This T cell receptor (beta chain) was captured in a study of regulatory T cells in long-lasting Graves disease. Per germline, CDR1 KGHSH and CDR2 LQKENI. CDR3 size: 15 residues. About this clonotype itself: A read error may be the cause here, since a much bigger clone is one base away.

The time point is: newly diagnosed GD, antithyroid drugs for less than 3 months. From RNA extracted from PBMCs, the TCR library was made. Researchers made TCR beta libraries by using iRepertoire HTBI primers and running Arm-PCR on CDR3 regions. TCRdb called the multiplex PCR reads again in MiXCR, with one record for every CDR3 protein. The sample holds 450,000 to 500,000 distinct CDR3 sequences, around 15% seen once. These records were also assigned to another study, of T cells in Graves' hyperthyroidism and ophthalmopathy. In that study: Uncontrolled infections, other autoimmune diseases, pregnancy or lactation led to exclusion of patients. Researchers ran a first-round RT-PCR on the TCR CDR3 using the HTBI primer set.

The genes are TRBV18 and TRBJ2-3; D call uncertain. The sequenced sample was peripheral blood mononuclear cells (PBMCs), obtained at new diagnosis, from a patient treated with antithyroid drugs. The clonotype originates from a middle-aged man with Graves disease. The CDR3 DNA reads as TGTGCCGGCTCACCTCCGCTCGTGGCGGCAGATACGCAGTATTTT. Amino acid sequence: CAGSPPLVAADTQYF.